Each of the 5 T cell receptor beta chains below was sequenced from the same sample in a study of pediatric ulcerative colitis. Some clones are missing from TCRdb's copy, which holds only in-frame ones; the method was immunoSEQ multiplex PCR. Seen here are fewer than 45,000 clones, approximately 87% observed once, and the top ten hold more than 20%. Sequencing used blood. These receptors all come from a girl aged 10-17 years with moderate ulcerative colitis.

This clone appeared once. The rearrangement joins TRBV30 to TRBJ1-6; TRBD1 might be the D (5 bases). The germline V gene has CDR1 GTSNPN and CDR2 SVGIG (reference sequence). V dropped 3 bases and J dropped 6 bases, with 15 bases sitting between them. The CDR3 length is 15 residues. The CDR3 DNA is TGTGCCTGGAGGTTTTTGGGGGGAGGTAATTCACCCCTCCACTTT. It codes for CAWRFLGGGNSPLHF.

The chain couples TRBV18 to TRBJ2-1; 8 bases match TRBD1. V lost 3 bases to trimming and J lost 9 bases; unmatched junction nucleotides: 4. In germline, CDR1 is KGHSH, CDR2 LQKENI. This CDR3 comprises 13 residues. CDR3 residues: CASSPPDRGEQFF. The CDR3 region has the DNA TGTGCCAGCTCACCCCCCGACAGGGGTGAGCAGTTCTTC.

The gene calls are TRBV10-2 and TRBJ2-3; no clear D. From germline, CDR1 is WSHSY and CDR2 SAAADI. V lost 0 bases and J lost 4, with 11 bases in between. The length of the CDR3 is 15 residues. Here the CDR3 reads CASSESSHGADTQYF. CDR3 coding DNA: TGCGCCAGCAGTGAGTCTAGTCATGGCGCAGATACGCAGTATTTT.

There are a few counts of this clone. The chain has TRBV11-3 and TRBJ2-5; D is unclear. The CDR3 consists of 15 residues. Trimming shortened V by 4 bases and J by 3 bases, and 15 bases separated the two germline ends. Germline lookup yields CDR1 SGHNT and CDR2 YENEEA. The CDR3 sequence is CASSSPNMGKETQYF. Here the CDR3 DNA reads TGTGCCAGCAGCTCCCCCAACATGGGGAAAGAGACCCAGTACTTC.

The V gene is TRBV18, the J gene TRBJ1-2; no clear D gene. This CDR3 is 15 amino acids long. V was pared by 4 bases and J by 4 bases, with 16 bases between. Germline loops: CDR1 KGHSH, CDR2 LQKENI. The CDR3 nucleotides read TGTGCCAGCTCACGTGGCGTAGTCGAGGCCTATGGCTACACCTTC. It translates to CASSRGVVEAYGYTF.